Listed below are T cell receptor beta chains from one sample, sequenced in a study of T cell repertoires in cytomegalovirus infection. One entry per CDR3 protein results from TCRdb running MiXCR on the reads. The table has 270,000 or so distinct CDR3 sequences, about 17% seen once; the top ten hold around 47%. Source material: CD8+ T cells from PBMCs. These receptor sequences come from a human donor in good health (CMV status not recorded). Some clones in this sample may be carry-over from other donors' samples. Each CDR3 is given with its conserved first and last residue. Each record gives: V gene, J gene, D gene, clone size, CDR3 length, CDR3 protein, CDR3 DNA. D genes are given only for firm matches. Expanded clones get a size class; other rows say once, few or many, or leave the size out.

>TRBV20-1|TRBJ2-7|TRBD1|few|16
CSAKSEHRGRIYEQYF
TGCAGTGCTAAATCTGAACACAGGGGGAGAATCTACGAGCAGTACTTC
>TRBV19|TRBJ1-1|-|-|15
CATSNRRRGGTEAFF
TGTGCCACGTCTAATCGGCGCAGGGGTGGCACTGAAGCTTTCTTT
>TRBV2|TRBJ1-2|TRBD1|-|12
CASPGGLDGYTF
TGTGCCAGCCCAGGGGGCCTAGATGGCTACACCTTC
>TRBV25-1|TRBJ2-7|-|many|16
CASSEYFPGSNYEQYF
TGTGCCAGCAGTGAATATTTTCCGGGGAGTAACTACGAGCAGTACTTC
>TRBV11-2|TRBJ2-1|-|few|14
CASSRRGTYNEQFF
TGTGCCAGCAGCCGCCGGGGGACCTACAATGAGCAGTTCTTC
>TRBV4-3|TRBJ1-5|-|few|15
CASSQARYSNQPQHF
TGCGCCAGCAGCCAAGCCAGGTATAGCAATCAGCCCCAGCATTTT
>TRBV29-1|TRBJ2-6|-|few|14
CSVEAPSGANVLTF
TGCAGCGTTGAAGCCCCGTCTGGGGCCAACGTCCTGACTTTC
>TRBV3-1|TRBJ2-7|-|-|13
CASSQDYGAEQYF
TGTGCCAGCAGCCAAGATTACGGGGCCGAGCAGTACTTC
>TRBV5-5|TRBJ2-7|-|few|11
CASSSEPVQYF
TGTGCCAGCAGCTCGGAACCTGTGCAGTACTTC
>TRBV7-8|TRBJ2-5|-|many|16
CASSLEAVYLQETQYF
TGTGCCAGCAGCTTAGAGGCAGTTTACCTCCAAGAGACCCAGTACTTC
>TRBV6-2/TRBV6-3|TRBJ2-7|-|few|14
CASIPRTPPYEQYF
TGTGCCAGCATCCCCAGGACACCTCCCTACGAGCAGTACTTC
>TRBV7-3|TRBJ2-3|-|many|15
CASSFSGGPPDTQYF
TGTGCCAGCAGCTTCTCTGGGGGACCCCCAGATACGCAGTATTTT
>TRBV12-3/TRBV12-4|TRBJ1-1|-|few|12
CASSGLFTEAFF
TGTGCCAGCAGCGGACTGTTCACTGAAGCTTTCTTT
>TRBV12-3/TRBV12-4|TRBJ2-3|-|few|16
CASSFIAEQDTDTQYF
TGTGCCAGCAGTTTTATAGCTGAACAGGACACAGATACGCAGTATTTT
>TRBV5-5|TRBJ2-1|-|few|16
CASSLLSGGLYNEQFF
TGTGCCAGCAGCTTGCTTTCAGGGGGACTCTACAATGAGCAGTTCTTC
>TRBV28|TRBJ2-7|-|many|14
CASSFVGFGGEQYF
TGTGCCAGCAGTTTCGTGGGCTTCGGAGGTGAGCAGTACTTC
>TRBV7-6|TRBJ2-7|-|few|14
CASSLEPRFYEQYF
TGTGCCAGCAGCTTAGAGCCCCGATTCTACGAGCAGTACTTC
>TRBV27|TRBJ2-1|-|many|12
CASSLLGDEQFF
TGTGCCAGCAGTTTGCTGGGGGATGAGCAGTTCTTC
>TRBV29-1|TRBJ2-1|-|few|15
CSVEPSESSYNEQFF
TGCAGCGTTGAACCCTCTGAGAGCTCCTACAATGAGCAGTTCTTC
>TRBV5-6|TRBJ2-3|-|-|13
CASSPEAADTQYF
TGTGCCAGCAGCCCCGAGGCCGCAGATACGCAGTATTTT
>TRBV5-6|TRBJ2-1|-|once|15
CASSFGSGYYNEQFF
TGTGCCAGCAGCTTCGGGAGCGGGTACTACAATGAGCAGTTCTTC
>TRBV28|TRBJ2-7|-|few|13
CASSWADSYEQYF
TGTGCCAGCAGTTGGGCAGACTCCTACGAGCAGTACTTC
>TRBV28|TRBJ2-3|-|-|14
CASSSTGWDQPQYF
TGTGCCAGCAGCTCCACGGGGTGGGATCAGCCCCAGTATTTT
>TRBV7-2|TRBJ2-7|-|many|14
CASSPRGTPYEQYF
TGTGCCAGCAGTCCCCGGGGGACCCCCTACGAGCAGTACTTC
>TRBV12-3/TRBV12-4|TRBJ2-6|-|many|15
CASSFWISGANVLTF
TGTGCCAGCAGTTTTTGGATCTCTGGGGCCAACGTCCTGACTTTC
>TRBV28|TRBJ2-2|TRBD1|once|20
CASSTGQGALTAANTGELFF
TGTGCCAGCAGTACTGGACAGGGGGCCTTGACGGCCGCGAACACCGGGGAGCTGTTTTTT
>TRBV7-9|TRBJ2-3|TRBD1|few|16
CASSLVGTGATDTQYF
TGTGCCAGCAGCCTAGTGGGGACAGGGGCCACAGATACGCAGTATTTT
>TRBV20-1|TRBJ1-5|TRBD1|many|15
CSASDQGVMGQPQHF
TGCAGTGCTAGCGACCAGGGGGTTATGGGGCAGCCCCAGCATTTT
>TRBV2|TRBJ1-1|TRBD1|-|14
CASSSDRGATEAFF
TGTGCCAGCAGTTCAGACAGGGGAGCTACTGAAGCTTTCTTT
>TRBV7-8|TRBJ1-2|TRBD1|many|19
CASSRTTTGTGGNGYGYTF
TGTGCCAGCAGCCGGACCACAACCGGGACAGGGGGTAATGGCTATGGCTACACCTTC
>TRBV7-9|TRBJ1-2|-|many|16
CASSLVGTDVSWGYTF
TGTGCCAGCAGCTTAGTTGGGACGGACGTGTCTTGGGGCTACACCTTC
>TRBV25-1|TRBJ1-2|-|-|13
CASSGLGLGGSTF
TGTGCCAGCAGTGGTCTGGGTTTAGGCGGCTCCACCTTC
>TRBV7-6|TRBJ1-4|-|many|17
CASSLAGGVPANEKLFF
TGTGCCAGCAGCTTAGCGGGAGGGGTTCCAGCTAATGAAAAACTGTTTTTT
>TRBV25-1|TRBJ2-3|TRBD2|-|20
CASSEYFPEVAGRSTDTQYF
TGTGCCAGCAGTGAATATTTTCCCGAGGTAGCGGGACGAAGCACAGATACGCAGTATTTT
>TRBV3-1|TRBJ1-2|TRBD1|-|15
CASSPGPTGDHGYTF
TGTGCCAGCAGCCCCGGACCGACAGGGGATCATGGCTACACCTTC
>TRBV7-8|TRBJ2-5|-|few|14
CASSLSVQLETQYF
TGTGCCAGCAGCTTATCGGTACAGTTGGAGACCCAGTACTTC
>TRBV3-1|TRBJ2-1|TRBD1|-|17
CASSQKTGGSLYNEQFF
TGTGCCAGCAGCCAAAAAACAGGGGGCTCCCTCTACAATGAGCAGTTCTTC
>TRBV7-6|TRBJ2-5|-|few|14
CASSSRAAQETQYF
TGTGCCAGCAGCTCCCGGGCAGCCCAAGAGACCCAGTACTTC
>TRBV5-1|TRBJ1-1|-|few|14
CASSLPGGGTEAFF
TGCGCCAGCAGCCTGCCGGGAGGTGGCACTGAAGCTTTCTTT
>TRBV7-2|TRBJ2-7|-|many|14
CASSLVYREWEQYF
TGTGCCAGCAGCTTAGTGTACAGGGAGTGGGAGCAGTACTTC
>TRBV29-1|TRBJ2-7|TRBD1|-|14
CSAWGTGGSYEQYF
TGCAGCGCTTGGGGGACAGGGGGATCCTACGAGCAGTACTTC
>TRBV5-6|TRBJ1-5|-|-|13
CASSLGTGEPQHF
TGTGCCAGCAGCTTGGGGACCGGGGAGCCCCAGCATTTT
>TRBV28|TRBJ1-1|-|few|14
CASSSRTGKGEAFF
TGTGCCAGCAGTTCACGGACGGGGAAAGGTGAAGCTTTCTTT
>TRBV7-8|TRBJ1-1|-|many|15
CASSPLQGISAEAFF
TGTGCCAGCAGCCCCTTACAGGGTATAAGCGCTGAAGCTTTCTTT
>TRBV6-1|TRBJ2-6|-|many|17
CASSGVEQTSGANVLTF
TGTGCCAGCAGTGGGGTGGAACAGACCTCTGGGGCCAACGTCCTGACTTTC
>TRBV7-9|TRBJ2-1|-|many|15
CASSLRGSSYNEQFF
TGTGCCAGCAGCTTAAGGGGGAGCTCCTACAATGAGCAGTTCTTC
>TRBV9|TRBJ1-5|-|few|13
CASSEFPNQPQHF
TGTGCCAGCAGCGAGTTTCCGAATCAGCCCCAGCATTTT
>TRBV5-5|TRBJ1-1|-|-|13
CASSLGGRPEAFF
TGTGCCAGCAGCTTAGGGGGACGGCCTGAAGCTTTCTTT
>TRBV7-8|TRBJ1-5|-|many|17
CASSLGVWGEGNQPQHF
TGTGCCAGCAGCTTAGGGGTTTGGGGGGAAGGCAATCAGCCCCAGCATTTT
>TRBV6-5|TRBJ2-1|-|-|16
CASSYSRDGGYNEQFF
TGTGCCAGCAGTTACTCCCGGGACGGAGGATACAATGAGCAGTTCTTC
>TRBV29-1|TRBJ2-1|-|-|10
CSVAAGEQFF
TGCAGCGTTGCGGCAGGTGAGCAGTTCTTC
>TRBV7-6|TRBJ1-6|TRBD1|many|15
CASSSQGMDNSPLHF
TGTGCCAGCAGCTCACAGGGGATGGATAATTCACCCCTCCACTTT
>TRBV20-1|TRBJ1-5|-|-|15
CSARGVGVDYQPQHF
TGCAGTGCTAGGGGGGTGGGGGTCGATTATCAGCCCCAGCATTTT
>TRBV19|TRBJ2-1|-|-|15
CASSIDGGSYNEQFF
TGTGCCAGTAGTATAGACGGGGGTTCCTACAATGAGCAGTTCTTC
>TRBV24-1|TRBJ2-2|-|few|12
CATSFGAGELFF
-
>TRBV27|TRBJ2-7|-|few|11
CASRWGAEQYF
TGTGCCAGCAGGTGGGGGGCTGAGCAGTACTTC
>TRBV10-3|TRBJ1-6|TRBD1|medium-sized|14
CAISTGTGESPLHF
TGTGCCATCAGCACCGGGACAGGGGAATCACCCCTCCACTTT